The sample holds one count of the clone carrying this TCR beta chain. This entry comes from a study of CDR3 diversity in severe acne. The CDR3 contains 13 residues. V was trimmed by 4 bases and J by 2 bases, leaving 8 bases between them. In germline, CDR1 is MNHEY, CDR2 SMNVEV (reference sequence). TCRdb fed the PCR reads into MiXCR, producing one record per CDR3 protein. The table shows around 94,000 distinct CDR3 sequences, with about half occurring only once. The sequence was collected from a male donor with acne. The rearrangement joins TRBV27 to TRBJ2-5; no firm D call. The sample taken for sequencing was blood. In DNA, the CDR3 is TGTGCCAGCAGTTCCCCGTGGCAAGAGACCCAGTACTTC. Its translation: CASSSPWQETQYF.